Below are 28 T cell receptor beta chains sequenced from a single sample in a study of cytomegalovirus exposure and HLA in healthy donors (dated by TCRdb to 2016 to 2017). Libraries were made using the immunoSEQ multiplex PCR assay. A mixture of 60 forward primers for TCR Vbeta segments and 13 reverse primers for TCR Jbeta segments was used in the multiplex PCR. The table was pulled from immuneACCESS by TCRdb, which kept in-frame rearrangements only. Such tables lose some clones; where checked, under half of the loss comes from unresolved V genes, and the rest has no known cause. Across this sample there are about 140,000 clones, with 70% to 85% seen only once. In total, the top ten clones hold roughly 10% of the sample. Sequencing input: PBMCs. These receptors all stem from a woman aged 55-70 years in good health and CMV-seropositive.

CDR3 DNA: TGTGCCAGCAGCCAAGGACAGGAGGTCTCACCCCTCCACTTT. It specifies CASSQGQEVSPLHF. The chain has TRBV4-2 and TRBJ1-6; D might be TRBD1 (6 bases). The CDR3 runs 14 residues. Germline-derived CDR1 and CDR2 are LGHNA and YNFKEQ. Trimming pared 1 base from V and 10 bases from J, leaving 11 bases between.

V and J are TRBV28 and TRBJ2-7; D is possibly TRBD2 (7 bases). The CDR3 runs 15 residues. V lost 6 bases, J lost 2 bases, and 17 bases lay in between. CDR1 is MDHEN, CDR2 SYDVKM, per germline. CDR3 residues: CASRPAWGGAYEQYF. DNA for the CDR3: TGTGCCAGCAGGCCTGCGTGGGGGGGCGCCTACGAGCAGTACTTC. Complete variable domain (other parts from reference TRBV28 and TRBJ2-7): DVKVTQSSRYLVKRTGEKVFLECVQDMDHENMFWYRQDPGLGLRLIYFSYDVKMKEKGDIPEGYSVSREKKERFSLILESASTNQTSMYLCASRPAWGGAYEQYFGPGTRLTVT.

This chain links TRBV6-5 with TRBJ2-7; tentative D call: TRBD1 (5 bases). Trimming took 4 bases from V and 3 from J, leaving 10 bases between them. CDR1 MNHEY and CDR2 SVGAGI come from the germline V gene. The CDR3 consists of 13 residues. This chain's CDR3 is CASSSPDSYEQYF. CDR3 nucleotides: TGTGCCAGCAGTTCGCCAGACAGCTACGAGCAGTACTTC.

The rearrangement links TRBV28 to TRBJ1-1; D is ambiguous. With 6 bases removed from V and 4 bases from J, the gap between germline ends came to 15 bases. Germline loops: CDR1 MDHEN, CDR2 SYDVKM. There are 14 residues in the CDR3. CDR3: CASSLTRFGTEAFF. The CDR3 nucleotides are TGTGCCAGCAGCCTCACGCGGTTCGGCACTGAAGCTTTCTTT.

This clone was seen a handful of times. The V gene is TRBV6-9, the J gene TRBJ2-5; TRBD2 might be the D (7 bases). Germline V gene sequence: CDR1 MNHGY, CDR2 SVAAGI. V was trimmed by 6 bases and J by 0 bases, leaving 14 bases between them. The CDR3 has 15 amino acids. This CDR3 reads CASRPRGGYQETQYF. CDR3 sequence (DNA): TGTGCCAGCAGGCCAAGGGGGGGCTACCAAGAGACCCAGTACTTC.

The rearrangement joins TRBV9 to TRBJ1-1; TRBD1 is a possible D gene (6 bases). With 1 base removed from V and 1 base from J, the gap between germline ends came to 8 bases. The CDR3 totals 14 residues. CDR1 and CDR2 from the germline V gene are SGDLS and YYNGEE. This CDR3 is CASSVTGSNTEAFF. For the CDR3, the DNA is TGTGCCAGCAGCGTAACAGGGTCGAACACTGAAGCTTTCTTT.

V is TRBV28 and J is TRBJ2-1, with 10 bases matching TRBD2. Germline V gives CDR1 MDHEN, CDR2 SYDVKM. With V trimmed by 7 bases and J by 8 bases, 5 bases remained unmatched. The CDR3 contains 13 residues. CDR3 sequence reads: CASKAGGPDEQFF. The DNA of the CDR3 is TGTGCCAGCAAAGCGGGAGGGCCGGATGAGCAGTTCTTC. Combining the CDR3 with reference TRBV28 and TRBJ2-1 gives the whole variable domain DVKVTQSSRYLVKRTGEKVFLECVQDMDHENMFWYRQDPGLGLRLIYFSYDVKMKEKGDIPEGYSVSREKKERFSLILESASTNQTSMYLCASKAGGPDEQFFGPGTRLTVL.

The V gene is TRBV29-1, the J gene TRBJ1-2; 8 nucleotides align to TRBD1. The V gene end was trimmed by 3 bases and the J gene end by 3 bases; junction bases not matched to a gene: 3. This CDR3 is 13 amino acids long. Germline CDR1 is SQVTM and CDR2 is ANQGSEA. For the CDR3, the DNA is TGCAGCGTTGAGGACAGGGAAGACTATGGCTACACCTTC. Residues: CSVEDREDYGYTF.

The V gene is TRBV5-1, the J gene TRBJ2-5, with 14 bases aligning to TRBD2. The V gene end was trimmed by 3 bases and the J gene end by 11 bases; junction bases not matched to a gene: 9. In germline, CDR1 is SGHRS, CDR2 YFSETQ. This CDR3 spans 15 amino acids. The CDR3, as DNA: TGCGCCAGCAGCTCCTCGACTAGCGGGGGGGGGAAGCAGTACTTC. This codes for CASSSSTSGGGKQYF.

This chain's CDR3 is CASSSTDFNHEQYF. CDR3 nucleotides: TGTGCCAGCAGCTCTACAGATTTCAACCACGAGCAGTACTTC. V gene TRBV9 combines with J gene TRBJ2-5; D is uncertain. The better agreement between TRBJ2-7 and the DNA end casts doubt on the J call. The CDR3 spans 14 residues. Germline V gene sequence: CDR1 SGDLS, CDR2 YYNGEE.

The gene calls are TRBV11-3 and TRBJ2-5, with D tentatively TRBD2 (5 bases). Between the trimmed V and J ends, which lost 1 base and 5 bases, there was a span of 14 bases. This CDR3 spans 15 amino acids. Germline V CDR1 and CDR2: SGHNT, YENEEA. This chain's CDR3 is CASSLVGNPPETQYF. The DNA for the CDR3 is TGTGCCAGCAGCTTAGTCGGGAACCCCCCTGAGACCCAGTACTTC.

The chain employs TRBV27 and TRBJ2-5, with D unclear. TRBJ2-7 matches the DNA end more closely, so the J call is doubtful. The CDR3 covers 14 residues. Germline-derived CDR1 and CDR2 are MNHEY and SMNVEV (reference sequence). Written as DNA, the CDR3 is TGTGCCAGCAGTCCTCTTCGAGGTTCCTACGAGCAGTACTTC. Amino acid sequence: CASSPLRGSYEQYF.

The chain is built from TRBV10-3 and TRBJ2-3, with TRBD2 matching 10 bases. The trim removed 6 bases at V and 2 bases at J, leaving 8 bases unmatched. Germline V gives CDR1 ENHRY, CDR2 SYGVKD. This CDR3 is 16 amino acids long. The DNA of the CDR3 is TGTGCCATCAGCGGGACTAGCGTGAGCTCCACAGATACGCAGTATTTT. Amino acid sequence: CAISGTSVSSTDTQYF.

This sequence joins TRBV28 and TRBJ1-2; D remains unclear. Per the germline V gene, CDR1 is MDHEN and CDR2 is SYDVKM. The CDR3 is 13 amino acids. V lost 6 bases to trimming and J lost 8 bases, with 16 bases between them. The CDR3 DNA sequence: TGTGCCAGCAGCCGGGATCGGGTTTGGGGCTACACCTTC. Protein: CASSRDRVWGYTF.

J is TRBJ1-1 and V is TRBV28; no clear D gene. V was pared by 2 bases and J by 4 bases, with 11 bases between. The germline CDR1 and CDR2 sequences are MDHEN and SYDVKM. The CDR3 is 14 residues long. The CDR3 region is CASSLPGLGTEAFF. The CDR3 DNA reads TGTGCCAGCAGTTTACCAGGCCTGGGCACTGAAGCTTTCTTT.

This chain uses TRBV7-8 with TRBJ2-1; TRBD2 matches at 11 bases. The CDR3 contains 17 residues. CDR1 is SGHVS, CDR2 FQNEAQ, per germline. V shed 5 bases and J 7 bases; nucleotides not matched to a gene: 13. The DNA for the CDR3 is TGTGCCAGCAGCCCGATGGCTAGCGGGAGGACGGGTAATGAGCAGTTCTTC. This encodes CASSPMASGRTGNEQFF.

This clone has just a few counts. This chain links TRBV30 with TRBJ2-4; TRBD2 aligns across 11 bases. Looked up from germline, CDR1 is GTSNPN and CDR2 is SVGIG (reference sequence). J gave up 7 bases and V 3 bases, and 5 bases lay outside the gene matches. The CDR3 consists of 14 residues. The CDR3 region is CAWRPPSGRNIQYF. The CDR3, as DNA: TGTGCCTGGAGGCCCCCTAGCGGGAGGAACATTCAGTACTTC.

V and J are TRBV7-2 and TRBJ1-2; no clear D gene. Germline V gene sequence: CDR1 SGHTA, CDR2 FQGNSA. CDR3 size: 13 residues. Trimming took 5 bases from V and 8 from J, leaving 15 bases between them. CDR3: CASSPRGGQGYTF. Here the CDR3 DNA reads TGTGCCAGCAGCCCGCGAGGAGGGCAGGGCTACACCTTC.

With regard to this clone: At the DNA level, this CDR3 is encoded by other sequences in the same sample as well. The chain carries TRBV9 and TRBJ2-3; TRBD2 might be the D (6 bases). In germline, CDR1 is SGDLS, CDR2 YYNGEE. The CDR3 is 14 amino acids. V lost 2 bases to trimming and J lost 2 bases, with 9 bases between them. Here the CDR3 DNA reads TGTGCCAGCAGCGTGGGCGGGGTCACAGATACGCAGTATTTT. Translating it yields CASSVGGVTDTQYF.

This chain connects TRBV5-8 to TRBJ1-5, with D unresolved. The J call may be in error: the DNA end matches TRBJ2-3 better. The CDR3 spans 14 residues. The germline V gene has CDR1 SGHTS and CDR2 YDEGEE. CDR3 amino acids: CASSLMADNQPQYF. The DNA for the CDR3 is TGTGCCAGCAGCTTGATGGCAGACAATCAGCCCCAGTATTTT.

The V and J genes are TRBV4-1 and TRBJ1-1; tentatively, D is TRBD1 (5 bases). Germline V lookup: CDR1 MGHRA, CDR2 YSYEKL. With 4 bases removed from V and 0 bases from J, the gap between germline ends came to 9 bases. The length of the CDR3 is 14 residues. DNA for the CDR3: TGCGCCAGCAGCCTGGGGCCGATGAACACTGAAGCTTTCTTT. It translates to CASSLGPMNTEAFF.

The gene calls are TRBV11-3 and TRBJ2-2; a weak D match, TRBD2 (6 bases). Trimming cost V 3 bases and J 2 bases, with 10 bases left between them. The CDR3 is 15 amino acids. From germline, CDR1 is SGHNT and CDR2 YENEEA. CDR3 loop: CASSLGLSNTGELFF. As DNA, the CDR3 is TGTGCCAGCAGCTTGGGACTCTCTAACACCGGGGAGCTGTTTTTT.

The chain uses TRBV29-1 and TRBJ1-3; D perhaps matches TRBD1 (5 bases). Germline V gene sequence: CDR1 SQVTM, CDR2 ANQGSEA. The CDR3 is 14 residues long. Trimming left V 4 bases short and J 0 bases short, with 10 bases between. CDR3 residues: CSVAQGVSGNTIYF. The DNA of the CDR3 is TGCAGCGTTGCTCAGGGCGTCTCTGGAAACACCATATATTTT.

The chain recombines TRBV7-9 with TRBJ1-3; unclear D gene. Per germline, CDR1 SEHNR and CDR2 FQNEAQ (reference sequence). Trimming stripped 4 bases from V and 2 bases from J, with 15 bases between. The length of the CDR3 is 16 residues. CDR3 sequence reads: CASSSPVEEAGNTIYF. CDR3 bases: TGTGCCAGCAGCTCCCCGGTCGAGGAAGCTGGAAACACCATATATTTT.

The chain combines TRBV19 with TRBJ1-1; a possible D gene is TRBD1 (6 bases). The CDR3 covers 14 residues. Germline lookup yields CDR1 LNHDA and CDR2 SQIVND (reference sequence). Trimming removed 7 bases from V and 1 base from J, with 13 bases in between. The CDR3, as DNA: TGTGCCAGTACGCGTACGGGACAGAACACTGAAGCTTTCTTT. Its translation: CASTRTGQNTEAFF.

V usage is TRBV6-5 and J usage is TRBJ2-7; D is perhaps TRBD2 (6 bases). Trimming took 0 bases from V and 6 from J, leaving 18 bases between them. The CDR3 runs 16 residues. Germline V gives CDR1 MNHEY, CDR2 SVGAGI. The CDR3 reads CASSYSRQAMGLEQYF. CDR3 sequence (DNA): TGTGCCAGCAGTTACTCGAGGCAGGCTATGGGACTCGAGCAGTACTTC.

CDR3: CASRSHEAFF. CDR3 bases: TGTGCCAGCAGAAGCCATGAAGCTTTCTTT. J is TRBJ1-1 and V is TRBV28; D unclear. Looked up from germline, CDR1 is MDHEN and CDR2 is SYDVKM. The CDR3 covers 10 residues. Trimming removed 6 bases at V and 7 bases at J, with 6 bases between.

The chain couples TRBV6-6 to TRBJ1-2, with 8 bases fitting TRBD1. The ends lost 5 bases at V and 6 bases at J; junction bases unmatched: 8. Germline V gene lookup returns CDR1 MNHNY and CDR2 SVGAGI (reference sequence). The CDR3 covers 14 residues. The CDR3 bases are TGTGCCAGCAGTGATCGGACAGGGTCGGATGGCTACACCTTC. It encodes CASSDRTGSDGYTF.